Following are 2 T cell receptor beta chains from one sample sequenced in a study of T cells after yellow fever vaccination. MiXCR was run by TCRdb on the 5' RACE reads, yielding one entry per CDR3 protein. The sample has 90,000 to 130,000 distinct CDR3 sequences, 7% to 8.5% seen once. This material consisted of CD8+ T cells sorted from PBMCs, taken 45 days after the yellow fever booster vaccination. Every receptor here comes from a man aged 25 to 40 who received the YFV17D yellow fever vaccine.

This clonotype was seen at least ten times. This chain connects TRBV6-2 or TRBV6-3 to TRBJ2-1; D call uncertain. The CDR3 consists of 12 residues. The V end lost 7 bases, the J end lost 5 bases, and 9 bases lay between the germline ends. Germline CDR1 MNHEY, CDR2 SVGEGT. CDR3 residues: CASTIAHNEQFF. The DNA for the CDR3 is TGTGCCAGCACAATCGCCCACAATGAGCAGTTCTTC.

Concerning this clonotype: A read error may account for a junction end that differs from germline. The chain has TRBV3-1 and TRBJ2-1; 7 nucleotides line up with TRBD2. This CDR3 contains 17 residues. The germline V gene has CDR1 LGHDT and CDR2 YNNKEL (reference sequence). DNA for the CDR3: TGTGCCTGCAGCCAAGGGGAGGGCTACAATGTCTACAATGAGCAGTTCTTC. Its translation: CACSQGEGYNVYNEQFF.